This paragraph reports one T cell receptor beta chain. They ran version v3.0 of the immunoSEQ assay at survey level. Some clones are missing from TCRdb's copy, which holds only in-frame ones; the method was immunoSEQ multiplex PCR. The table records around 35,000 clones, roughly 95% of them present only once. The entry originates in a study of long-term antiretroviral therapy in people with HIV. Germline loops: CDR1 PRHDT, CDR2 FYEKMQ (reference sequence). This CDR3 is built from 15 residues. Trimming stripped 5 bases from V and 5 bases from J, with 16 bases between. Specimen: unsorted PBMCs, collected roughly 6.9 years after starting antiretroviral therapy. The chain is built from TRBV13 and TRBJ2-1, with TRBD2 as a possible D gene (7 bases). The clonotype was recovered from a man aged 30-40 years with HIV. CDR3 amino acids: CASSPLGEGDNEQFF. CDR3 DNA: TGTGCCAGCAGCCCTTTGGGGGAGGGGGACAATGAGCAGTTCTTC.